This T cell receptor (beta chain) was captured by sequencing in a study of tumor T cells in aggressive B-cell lymphoma. Assay: immunoSEQ multiplex PCR; the TCRdb copy retains only in-frame clones and omits some. Of about 9,000 clones detected, approximately 81% appear once; the ten largest clones hold around 3.4%. CDR1 is SGHDT and CDR2 is YYEEEE in the germline V gene. Trimming cost V 3 bases and J 5 bases; bases outside gene matches: 13. This CDR3 is built from 18 residues. The chain uses TRBV5-6 and TRBJ2-1; 11 nucleotides match TRBD2. The receptor comes from an adult with diffuse large B cell lymphoma. Sample: tumor tissue. CDR3: CASSWDRSLAGANNEQFF. The CDR3 region has the DNA TGTGCCAGCAGCTGGGACAGATCACTAGCGGGGGCAAACAATGAGCAGTTCTTC.